This TCR beta chain was sequenced for a study of PD-1 blockade in mismatch repair-deficient tumors. Study information: Patients had approximately 13 mismatch repair-deficient cancer types, all previously treated and progressing. Study-level findings and limits: Rapid post-treatment expansion, then contraction, generally preceding radiologic response, marked tumor-resident clones.

Germline CDR1 reads GTSNPN; CDR2 reads SVGIG (reference sequence). This CDR3 contains 13 residues. The V end lost 7 bases, the J end lost 1 base, and 11 bases lay between the germline ends. Concerning this clone itself: Its target is not known.

Sequencing used immunoSEQ multiplex PCR; TCRdb keeps in-frame clones, though not all of them. In the table there are about 22,000 clones, 80% to 90% of which are singletons. The V call is TRBV30, the J call TRBJ1-5; D gene unclear. The receptor comes from an adult with mismatch repair-deficient cancer. Sequences were derived from peripheral blood, sampled 2 weeks after starting pembrolizumab. For the CDR3, the DNA is TGTGCCTTCCAGGTGAAGAGCAATCAGCCCCAGCATTTT. As protein: CAFQVKSNQPQHF.